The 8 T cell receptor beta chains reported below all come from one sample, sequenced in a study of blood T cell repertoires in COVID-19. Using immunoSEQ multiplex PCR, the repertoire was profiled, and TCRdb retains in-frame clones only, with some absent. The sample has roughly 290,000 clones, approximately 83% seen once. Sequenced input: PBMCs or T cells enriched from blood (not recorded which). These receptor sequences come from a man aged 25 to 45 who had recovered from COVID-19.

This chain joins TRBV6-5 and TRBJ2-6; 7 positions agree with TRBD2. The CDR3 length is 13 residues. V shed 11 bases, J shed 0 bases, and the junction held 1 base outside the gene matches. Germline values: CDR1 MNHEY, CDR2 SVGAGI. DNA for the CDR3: TGTGCCGCTAGCGGCTCTGGGGCCAACGTCCTGACTTTC. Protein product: CAASGSGANVLTF.

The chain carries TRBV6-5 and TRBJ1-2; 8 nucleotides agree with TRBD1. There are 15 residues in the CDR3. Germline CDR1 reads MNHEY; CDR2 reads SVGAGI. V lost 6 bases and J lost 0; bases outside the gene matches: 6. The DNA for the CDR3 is TGTGCCAGCAGGTCAACAGGGGGAGCTAACTATGGCTACACCTTC. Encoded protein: CASRSTGGANYGYTF.

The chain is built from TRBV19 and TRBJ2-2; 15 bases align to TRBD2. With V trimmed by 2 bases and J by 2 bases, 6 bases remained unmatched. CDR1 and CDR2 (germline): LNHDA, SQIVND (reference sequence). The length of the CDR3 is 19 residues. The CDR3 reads CASSIRGLAGGRNTGELFF. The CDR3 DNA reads TGTGCCAGTAGTATAAGGGGACTAGCGGGGGGACGAAACACCGGGGAGCTGTTTTTT.

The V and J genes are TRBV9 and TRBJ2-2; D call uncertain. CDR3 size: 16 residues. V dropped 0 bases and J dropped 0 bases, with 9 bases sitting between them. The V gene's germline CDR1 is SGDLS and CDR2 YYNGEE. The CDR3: CASSVGGSANTGELFF. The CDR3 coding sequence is TGTGCCAGCAGCGTAGGCGGTTCCGCGAACACCGGGGAGCTGTTTTTT.

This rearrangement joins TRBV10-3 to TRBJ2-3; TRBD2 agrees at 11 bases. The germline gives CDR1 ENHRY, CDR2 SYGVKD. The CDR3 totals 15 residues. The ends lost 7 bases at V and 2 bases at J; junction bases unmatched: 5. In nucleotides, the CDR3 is TGTGCCATCATGGCTAGCGGGGGGTTCACAGATACGCAGTATTTT. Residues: CAIMASGGFTDTQYF.

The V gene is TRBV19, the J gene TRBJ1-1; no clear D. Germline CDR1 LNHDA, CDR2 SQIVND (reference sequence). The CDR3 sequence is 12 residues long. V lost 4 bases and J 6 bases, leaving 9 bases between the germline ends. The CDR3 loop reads CASSNGVSEAFF. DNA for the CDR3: TGTGCCAGTAGTAACGGGGTGTCTGAAGCTTTCTTT.

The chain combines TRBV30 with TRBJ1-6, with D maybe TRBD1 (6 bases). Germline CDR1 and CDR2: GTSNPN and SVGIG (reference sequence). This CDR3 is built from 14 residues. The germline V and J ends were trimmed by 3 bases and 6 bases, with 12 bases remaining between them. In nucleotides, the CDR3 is TGTGCCTGGAGGACCGGGACACCTAATTCACCCCTCCACTTT. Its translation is CAWRTGTPNSPLHF.

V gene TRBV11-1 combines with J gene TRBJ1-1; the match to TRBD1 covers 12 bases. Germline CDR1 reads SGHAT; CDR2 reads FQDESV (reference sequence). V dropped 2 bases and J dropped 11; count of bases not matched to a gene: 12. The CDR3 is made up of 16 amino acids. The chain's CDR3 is CASSLRSGTGGAWAFF. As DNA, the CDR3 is TGTGCCAGCAGCTTAAGGTCCGGGACAGGGGGCGCTTGGGCTTTCTTT.